Listed below are T cell receptor beta chains from one sample, sequenced in a study of early T cells in non-severe SARS-CoV-2 infection. Using its own MiXCR run on the 5' RACE reads, TCRdb lists one record per CDR3 protein. There are around 37,000 distinct CDR3 sequences in the sample; 9% occur only once, and around 13% lies in the top ten. Source material: whole blood. These receptor sequences come from an adult who was a healthcare worker with PCR-confirmed SARS-CoV-2 infection or an uninfected control (not recorded which). CDR3s include the opening cysteine and the closing phenylalanine or tryptophan. D genes are given only for firm matches. Clone size is shown for a subset of rows, as once, few, many or a class of expanded clone.

size: many; V: TRBV11-1; J: TRBJ2-3; D: .; CDR3: CASSFAVDTQYF; DNA: TGTGCCAGCAGCTTCGCGGTAGATACGCAGTATTTT
size: .; V: TRBV2; J: TRBJ2-5; D: TRBD1; CDR3: CASSPAGDSQETQYF; DNA: TGTGCCAGCAGCCCAGCCGGGGACAGCCAAGAGACCCAGTACTTC
size: many; V: TRBV24-1; J: TRBJ1-2; D: .; CDR3: CATSDGGFYGYTF; DNA: TGTGCCACCAGTGATGGAGGGTTCTATGGCTACACCTTC
size: many; V: TRBV20-1; J: TRBJ2-5; D: TRBD2; CDR3: CSASPLASGGQETQYF; DNA: TGCAGTGCTAGCCCTCTGGCTAGCGGGGGGCAAGAGACCCAGTACTTC
size: many; V: TRBV5-6; J: TRBJ1-1; D: .; CDR3: CASSFGMNTEAFF; DNA: TGTGCCAGCAGCTTCGGGATGAACACTGAAGCTTTCTTT
size: many; V: TRBV7-6; J: TRBJ2-6; D: TRBD2; CDR3: CASSSTRLAGDYSGANVLTF; DNA: TGTGCCAGCAGCTCGACAAGACTAGCGGGGGATTACTCTGGGGCCAACGTCCTGACTTTC
size: many; V: TRBV9; J: TRBJ2-5; D: .; CDR3: CASSLSRAETQYF; DNA: TGTGCCAGCAGCCTATCGAGGGCAGAGACCCAGTACTTC
size: many; V: TRBV10-3; J: TRBJ2-7; D: TRBD2; CDR3: CAISYSGGGLGHEQYF; DNA: TGTGCCATCAGTTACAGCGGGGGGGGTCTGGGCCACGAGCAGTACTTC
size: few; V: TRBV12-3/TRBV12-4; J: TRBJ1-3; D: .; CDR3: CASSGGARGSGNTIYF; DNA: TGTGCCAGCAGTGGGGGGGCGAGAGGCTCTGGAAACACCATATATTTT
size: few; V: TRBV5-1; J: TRBJ1-6; D: TRBD1; CDR3: CASSLAFQTGESPLHF; DNA: TGCGCCAGCAGCTTGGCTTTCCAAACAGGGGAGTCACCCCTCCACTTT
size: many; V: TRBV7-6; J: TRBJ1-6; D: .; CDR3: CASSSEAGTNSPLHF; DNA: TGTGCCAGCAGCTCCGAGGCAGGGACTAATTCACCCCTCCACTTT
size: many; V: TRBV4-3; J: TRBJ2-1; D: TRBD2; CDR3: CASSSTASGGRDEQFF; DNA: TGCGCCAGCAGCTCCACGGCTAGCGGGGGGCGAGATGAGCAGTTCTTC
size: .; V: TRBV29-1; J: TRBJ1-2; D: .; CDR3: CSVARDFNYGYTF; DNA: TGCAGCGTTGCTCGGGACTTTAACTATGGCTACACCTTC
size: many; V: TRBV7-2; J: TRBJ2-3; D: .; CDR3: CASTAAGSDTQYF; DNA: TGTGCCAGCACCGCGGCCGGATCAGATACGCAGTATTTT
size: many; V: TRBV30; J: TRBJ2-7; D: .; CDR3: CAWSTSQGDLFGRSYEQYF; DNA: TGTGCCTGGAGTACCTCCCAGGGAGATCTCTTTGGGAGATCCTACGAGCAGTACTTC
size: .; V: TRBV11-2; J: TRBJ1-1; D: .; CDR3: CASSLQIEAFF; DNA: TGTGCCAGCAGCCTTCAAATTGAAGCTTTCTTT
size: many; V: TRBV6-6; J: TRBJ1-2; D: .; CDR3: CAIRRDESYTF; DNA: TGTGCCATACGGAGGGACGAAAGCTACACCTTC
size: many; V: TRBV7-9; J: TRBJ2-2; D: TRBD2; CDR3: CASSLPTSGVSNTGELFF; DNA: TGTGCCAGCAGCTTACCTACTAGCGGGGTGTCAAACACCGGGGAGCTGTTTTTT
size: many; V: TRBV7-3; J: TRBJ2-3; D: .; CDR3: CASSSSVDSDTQYF; DNA: TGTGCCAGCAGCTCCTCCGTAGACTCGGATACGCAGTATTTT
size: .; V: TRBV5-1; J: TRBJ2-3; D: TRBD1; CDR3: CASSFDRGQDTQYF; DNA: TGCGCCAGCAGCTTCGACAGGGGGCAAGATACGCAGTATTTT
size: few; V: TRBV28; J: TRBJ2-7; D: .; CDR3: CASSTTAQSDEQYF; DNA: TGTGCCAGCAGTACTACCGCACAGTCGGACGAGCAGTACTTC
size: few; V: TRBV7-8; J: TRBJ1-1; D: .; CDR3: CASKGNRNTEAFF; DNA: TGTGCCAGCAAAGGGAACAGGAACACTGAAGCTTTCTTT
size: many; V: TRBV7-2; J: TRBJ1-5; D: .; CDR3: CASSLSYGGKGQPQHF; DNA: TGTGCCAGCAGCTTAAGCTATGGGGGAAAGGGTCAGCCCCAGCATTTT
size: many; V: TRBV20-1; J: TRBJ2-7; D: TRBD1; CDR3: CSARSPGQGADEQYF; DNA: TGCAGTGCTAGGTCCCCCGGACAGGGGGCTGACGAGCAGTACTTC
size: many; V: TRBV10-3; J: TRBJ2-7; D: TRBD2; CDR3: CAISEGTSGTYEQYF; DNA: TGTGCCATCAGTGAGGGCACTAGCGGGACCTACGAGCAGTACTTC
size: many; V: TRBV7-2; J: TRBJ2-7; D: TRBD1; CDR3: CASSLDRGPYEQYF; DNA: TGTGCCAGCAGCCTCGACAGGGGCCCTTACGAGCAGTACTTC
size: many; V: TRBV24-1; J: TRBJ2-1; D: TRBD2; CDR3: CATSDFERGDNEQFF; DNA: TGTGCCACCAGTGATTTTGAGCGGGGGGACAATGAGCAGTTCTTC
size: .; V: TRBV11-3; J: TRBJ2-2; D: .; CDR3: CASSLGIDGNTGELFF; DNA: TGTGCCAGCAGCTTAGGGATAGACGGAAACACCGGGGAGCTGTTTTTT
size: few; V: TRBV5-1; J: TRBJ2-3; D: .; CDR3: CASSLQGTPNTQYF; DNA: TGCGCCAGCAGCTTGCAGGGGACCCCTAATACGCAGTATTTT
size: few; V: TRBV28; J: TRBJ1-1; D: TRBD1; CDR3: CASNDRGRKAFF; DNA: TGTGCCAGCAACGACAGGGGGCGGAAAGCTTTCTTT
size: many; V: TRBV24-1; J: TRBJ1-1; D: .; CDR3: CATAAPDTEAFF; DNA: TGTGCCACCGCTGCCCCGGACACTGAAGCTTTCTTT
size: .; V: TRBV7-2; J: TRBJ1-1; D: .; CDR3: CASSSFTSMNTEAFF; DNA: TGTGCCAGCAGCAGCTTTACAAGCATGAACACTGAAGCTTTCTTT
size: .; V: TRBV7-2; J: TRBJ1-1; D: .; CDR3: CASSYPRNTEAFF; DNA: TGTGCCAGCAGCTACCCCAGGAACACTGAAGCTTTCTTT
size: few; V: TRBV27; J: TRBJ2-7; D: TRBD1; CDR3: CASSKTGGEQYF; DNA: TGTGCCAGCTCGAAAACAGGGGGAGAGCAGTACTTC
size: many; V: TRBV25-1; J: TRBJ2-2; D: .; CDR3: CASTKQATGELFF; DNA: TGTGCCAGCACTAAACAGGCCACCGGGGAGCTGTTTTTT
size: few; V: TRBV7-2; J: TRBJ1-3; D: .; CDR3: CASSHDRPSSGNTIYF; DNA: TGTGCCAGCAGCCACGACAGGCCTAGCTCTGGAAACACCATATATTTT
size: many; V: TRBV20-1; J: TRBJ2-4; D: .; CDR3: CSAWGGLDIQYF; DNA: TGCAGTGCTTGGGGGGGCCTGGACATTCAGTACTTC
size: .; V: TRBV7-9; J: TRBJ1-5; D: .; CDR3: CASRGTGSNQPQHF; DNA: TGTGCCAGCAGAGGCACAGGGTCGAATCAGCCCCAGCATTTT
size: many; V: TRBV6-1; J: TRBJ1-5; D: .; CDR3: CASSGEAVYSNQPQHF; DNA: TGTGCCAGCAGTGGAGAGGCGGTGTACAGCAATCAGCCCCAGCATTTT
size: many; V: TRBV12-3/TRBV12-4; J: TRBJ2-7; D: TRBD2; CDR3: CASSLPTSGGPYEQYF; DNA: TGTGCCAGCAGTTTACCGACTAGCGGGGGACCTTACGAGCAGTACTTC
size: .; V: TRBV4-1; J: TRBJ2-1; D: TRBD2; CDR3: CASSQVPRGGYNEQFF; DNA: TGCGCCAGCAGCCAGGTTCCTCGGGGGGGCTACAATGAGCAGTTCTTC
size: many; V: TRBV7-6; J: TRBJ2-3; D: .; CDR3: CASSPGGPWDTQYF; DNA: TGTGCCAGCAGCCCCGGGGGGCCCTGGGATACGCAGTATTTT
size: many; V: TRBV5-4; J: TRBJ2-5; D: .; CDR3: CVSSLSGAGQETQYF; DNA: TGTGTCAGCAGCTTGTCGGGGGCCGGCCAAGAGACCCAGTACTTC
size: many; V: TRBV6-6; J: TRBJ1-3; D: .; CDR3: CASTLGDSTGNTIYF; DNA: TGTGCCAGCACCCTAGGTGACTCGACTGGAAACACCATATATTTT
size: many; V: TRBV3-1; J: TRBJ2-7; D: TRBD2; CDR3: CASGERGGAYEQYF; DNA: TGTGCCAGCGGGGAGCGCGGGGGGGCCTACGAGCAGTACTTC
size: few; V: TRBV3-1; J: TRBJ2-2; D: TRBD2; CDR3: CASSVEAGSDTGELFF; DNA: TGTGCCAGCAGTGTCGAAGCGGGGTCGGATACCGGGGAGCTGTTTTTT
size: many; V: TRBV7-2; J: TRBJ1-5; D: TRBD1; CDR3: CASSPDRGGNQPQHF; DNA: TGTGCCAGCAGCCCTGACAGGGGAGGAAATCAGCCCCAGCATTTT
size: .; V: TRBV18; J: TRBJ2-3; D: .; CDR3: CASSRQATDTQYF; DNA: TGTGCCAGCTCACGGCAGGCCACAGATACGCAGTATTTT
size: many; V: TRBV2; J: TRBJ1-4; D: .; CDR3: CAGADSPPVELFF; DNA: TGTGCCGGAGCGGACAGTCCCCCCGTGGAACTGTTTTTT